These 26 T cell receptor beta chains originate from one sample sequenced in a study of regulatory T cells in long-lasting Graves disease. Time point of the sample: persistent/refractory GD, antithyroid drugs over 5 years with positive TRAb. PBMC RNA served as the TCR library source. With iRepertoire HTBI primers and Arm-PCR of CDR3 regions, TCR beta libraries were built. TCRdb analysed the multiplex PCR reads with MiXCR anew, one entry per CDR3 protein. The sample contains approximately 470,000 distinct CDR3 sequences, around 20% of which appear only once. This specimen was peripheral blood mononuclear cells (PBMCs), taken when the disease was refractory, from a patient treated with antithyroid drugs. The source is a female donor with Graves disease.

This clonotype was detected many times. This chain uses TRBV2 with TRBJ1-1, with D unclear. Trimming took off 1 base at V and 3 bases at J, with 0 bases between the two ends. The CDR3 sequence is 11 residues long. Germline V CDR1 and CDR2: SNHLY, FYNNEI. CDR3 nucleotide sequence: TGTGCCAGCAGTGAAGACACTGAAGCTTTCTTT. Residues: CASSEDTEAFF.

This clonotype came up many times. The chain recombines TRBV28 with TRBJ1-5; no clear D gene. V was pared by 8 bases and J by 6 bases, with 17 bases between. Germline V CDR1 and CDR2: MDHEN, SYDVKM. This CDR3 spans 14 amino acids. The CDR3 DNA follows: TGTGCCAGCTTTCCAGCGGCGCCCCTTCAGCCCCAGCATTTT. This encodes CASFPAAPLQPQHF.

In its sample, this clonotype was seen many times. The chain couples TRBV28 to TRBJ2-7, with unresolved D. V dropped 5 bases and J dropped 0 bases, with 14 bases sitting between them. The CDR3 loop spans 15 amino acids. Germline lookup yields CDR1 MDHEN and CDR2 SYDVKM. Written as DNA, the CDR3 is TGTGCCAGCAGTCCCGCGGCAGCAACCTCCTACGAGCAGTACTTC. Protein sequence: CASSPAAATSYEQYF.

This chain uses TRBV6-2 or TRBV6-3 with TRBJ1-2; no firm D call. Germline CDR1 is MNHEY and CDR2 is SVGEGT. V shed 1 base and J shed 2 bases, with 20 bases lying between them. CDR3 length: 18 amino acids. The CDR3 loop reads CASSYFPPGAGGNYGYTF. CDR3 sequence (DNA): TGTGCCAGCAGTTACTTCCCTCCGGGAGCTGGAGGGAACTATGGCTACACCTTC.

CDR3 nucleotide sequence: TGTGCCAGCAGCCGCGGGACCGACTACACCGGGGAGCTGTTTTTT. It specifies CASSRGTDYTGELFF. This chain uses TRBV7-6 with TRBJ2-2, with D perhaps TRBD2 (6 bases). With 5 bases removed from V and 3 bases from J, the gap between germline ends came to 13 bases. The CDR3 has 15 amino acids. Germline CDR1 reads SGHVS; CDR2 reads FNYEAQ.

This clonotype was seen repeatedly, ten times or more. The chain joins TRBV30 to TRBJ1-2; D gene ambiguous. Trimming shortened V by 2 bases and J by 8 bases, and 18 bases separated the two germline ends. The germline V gene has CDR1 GTSNPN and CDR2 SVGIG (reference sequence). The CDR3 spans 14 residues. CDR3 DNA: TGTGCCTGGAGTAAGCCCTCCATCCGGTTGGGCTACACCTTC. Protein sequence: CAWSKPSIRLGYTF.

V usage is TRBV28 and J usage is TRBJ1-5; possible D gene TRBD1, 5 bases. The V gene's germline CDR1 is MDHEN and CDR2 SYDVKM. Deletions cut 7 bases from V and 1 base from J, with 11 bases between. The CDR3 sequence is 14 residues long. As DNA, the CDR3 is TGTGCCAGCACCCCTCGGGGGAGCAATCAGCCCCAGCATTTT. Encoded protein: CASTPRGSNQPQHF.

This clonotype was counted many times. This sequence joins TRBV30 and TRBJ2-7; the D gene is possibly TRBD2 (5 bases). Between the trimmed V and J ends, which lost 5 bases and 5 bases, there was a span of 16 bases. Germline V lookup: CDR1 GTSNPN, CDR2 SVGIG (reference sequence). This CDR3 region has 13 residues. This CDR3 reads CAWEEVNSHEQYF. In DNA form, the CDR3 reads TGTGCCTGGGAGGAGGTTAACTCACACGAGCAGTACTTC.

This clonotype has a count of ten or more. Mismatch with germline at one junction end may stem from a read error. V and J are TRBV27 and TRBJ1-1; TRBD1 matches at 7 bases. The germline V gene encodes CDR1 MNHEY and CDR2 SMNVEV (reference sequence). The CDR3 runs 14 residues. CDR3 protein: CASSHGTANTEAFF. CDR3 nucleotide sequence: TGCGCCAGCAGCCACGGGACAGCAAACACTGAAGCTTTCTTT.

This rearrangement joins TRBV2 to TRBJ2-4, with TRBD1 matching over 11 bases. Germline V gene lookup returns CDR1 SNHLY and CDR2 FYNNEI. With V trimmed by 7 bases and J by 7 bases, 9 bases remained unmatched. This CDR3 comprises 15 residues. The DNA for the CDR3 is TGTGCCAGCAATAAGGGACAGGGGGGGTTTAACATTCAGTACTTC. Translating gives CASNKGQGGFNIQYF. The full variable domain, completed using reference TRBV2 and TRBJ2-4, is EPEVTQTPSHQVTQMGQEVILRCVPISNHLYFYWYRQILGQKVEFLVSFYNNEISEKSEIFDDQFSVERPDGSNFTLKIRSTKLEDSAMYFCASNKGQGGFNIQYFGAGTRLSVL.

This rearrangement joins TRBV5-1 to TRBJ1-1, with a weak D call TRBD1 (6 bases). The germline V gene encodes CDR1 SGHRS and CDR2 YFSETQ. The CDR3 is 16 amino acids. With 3 bases removed from V and 1 base from J, the gap between germline ends came to 16 bases. The CDR3 DNA reads as TGCGCCAGCAGCTCCCGATTAATGGACAGGAACACTGAAGCTTTCTTT. It translates to CASSSRLMDRNTEAFF.

This clonotype was recorded a few times. The chain uses TRBV5-6 and TRBJ2-2; a possible D gene is TRBD2 (5 bases). Germline CDR1 and CDR2: SGHDT and YYEEEE. V lost 1 base to trimming and J lost 1 base, with 11 bases between them. The CDR3 runs 16 residues. CDR3 in DNA: TGTGCCAGCAGCTTGAAAGCGGCGGGGAACACCGGGGAGCTGTTTTTT. This translates into CASSLKAAGNTGELFF.

V is TRBV5-6 and J is TRBJ2-7, with TRBD1 matching 11 bases. The germline V gene encodes CDR1 SGHDT and CDR2 YYEEEE. There are 15 residues in the CDR3. V trimming: 2 bases; J trimming: 5 bases; junction bases outside the gene matches: 6. As DNA, the CDR3 is TGTGCCAGCAGCTTACCGGGACAGGGGGTGAACGAGCAGTACTTC. Its protein product is CASSLPGQGVNEQYF.

The chain carries TRBV7-9 and TRBJ2-1; 8 nucleotides align to TRBD2. Germline CDR1 SEHNR, CDR2 FQNEAQ (reference sequence). This CDR3 contains 14 residues. The ends lost 5 bases at V and 4 bases at J; junction bases unmatched: 4. The CDR3 here is CASSALAGYNEQFF. CDR3 coding DNA: TGTGCCAGCAGCGCTCTAGCGGGTTACAATGAGCAGTTCTTC.

This clonotype appeared a few times. V gene TRBV27 combines with J gene TRBJ2-2; D gene ambiguous. The CDR3 has 13 amino acids. The germline gives CDR1 MNHEY, CDR2 SMNVEV (reference sequence). Trimming removed 4 bases at V and 4 bases at J, with 7 bases between. CDR3 sequence: CASSSSVTGELFF. The DNA of the CDR3 is TGTGCCAGCAGTTCCTCAGTCACCGGGGAGCTGTTTTTT.

This clonotype appeared many times. The rearrangement uses TRBV28 and TRBJ1-5; the match to TRBD1 covers 10 bases. V lost 6 bases and J lost 5; bases outside the gene matches: 4. The CDR3 sequence is 14 residues long. Germline V gene lookup returns CDR1 MDHEN and CDR2 SYDVKM. CDR3: CASRRGTGDQPQHF. The CDR3, as DNA: TGTGCCAGCAGGCGGGGGACAGGGGATCAGCCCCAGCATTTT. Full variable domain (missing parts from reference TRBV28 and TRBJ1-5): DVKVTQSSRYLVKRTGEKVFLECVQDMDHENMFWYRQDPGLGLRLIYFSYDVKMKEKGDIPEGYSVSREKKERFSLILESASTNQTSMYLCASRRGTGDQPQHFGDGTRLSIL.

Ten or more counts support this clonotype. The chain has TRBV3-1 and TRBJ1-1, with D possibly TRBD1 on 5 matching bases. From germline, CDR1 is LGHDT and CDR2 YNNKEL (reference sequence). Trimming took off 0 bases at V and 4 bases at J, with 9 bases between the two ends. This CDR3 contains 14 residues. For the CDR3, the DNA is TGTGCCAGCAGCCAAGATACAGGTTCCACTGAAGCTTTCTTT. It yields the protein CASSQDTGSTEAFF. The full variable domain, its missing parts supplied by reference TRBV3-1 and TRBJ1-1, is DTAVSQTPKYLVTQMGNDKSIKCEQNLGHDTMYWYKQDSKKFLKIMFSYNNKELIINETVPNRFSPKSPDKAHLNLHINSLELGDSAVYFCASSQDTGSTEAFFGQGTRLTVV.

This clonotype was observed many times. CDR3 in DNA: TGTGCCAGCAAAACCCAATATGAAAAACTGTTTTTT. This translates into CASKTQYEKLFF. This rearrangement joins TRBV28 to TRBJ1-4; no firm D call. Trimming left V 7 bases short and J 6 bases short, with 9 bases between. This CDR3 spans 12 amino acids. Germline V lookup: CDR1 MDHEN, CDR2 SYDVKM.

The V call is TRBV7-2, the J call TRBJ2-2; 7 bases are a match to TRBD2. CDR1 SGHTA and CDR2 FQGNSA come from the germline V gene. V dropped 5 bases and J dropped 4; count of bases not matched to a gene: 4. The CDR3 sequence is 14 residues long. The CDR3 DNA sequence: TGTGCCAGCAGCCGGGACTACGGCACCGGGGAGCTGTTTTTT. Translation: CASSRDYGTGELFF. The variable domain in full, completed from reference TRBV7-2 and TRBJ2-2, reads GAGVSQSPSNKVTEKGKDVELRCDPISGHTALYWYRQSLGQGLEFLIYFQGNSAPDKSGLPSDRFSAERTGGSVSTLTIQRTQQEDSAVYLCASSRDYGTGELFFGEGSRLTVL.

The sample holds many counts of this clonotype. The chain carries TRBV6-2 or TRBV6-3 and TRBJ2-2; no firm D call. V lost 2 bases and J 0 bases, leaving 4 bases between the germline ends. The germline gives CDR1 MNHEY, CDR2 SVGEGT. CDR3 length: 14 amino acids. CDR3 coding DNA: TGTGCCAGCAGTTACCTGTCGAACACCGGGGAGCTGTTTTTT. Translated, it gives CASSYLSNTGELFF.

This clonotype was counted at least ten times. The chain has TRBV6-1 and TRBJ2-7, with 9 bases identical to TRBD1. The CDR3 loop spans 14 amino acids. CDR1 MNHNS and CDR2 SASEGT come from the germline V gene. Trimming took 4 bases from V and 2 from J; bases not matched to a gene: 3. The CDR3, as DNA: TGTGCCAGCAGTGCCGGGACAGGGCCCTACGAGCAGTACTTC. This encodes CASSAGTGPYEQYF.

This clonotype was observed a few times. This sequence joins TRBV10-3 and TRBJ2-7, with 13 positions matching TRBD2. Losses at the gene ends were 6 bases for V and 0 bases for J; bases not matched to a gene: 5. This CDR3 has 16 residues. From germline, CDR1 is ENHRY and CDR2 SYGVKD. CDR3 protein: CAIRGTSGTPSYEQYF. For the CDR3, the DNA is TGTGCCATCAGAGGGACTAGCGGGACCCCCTCCTACGAGCAGTACTTC.

This clonotype has a count of ten or more. At one of its ends the junction is not consistent with the germline gene, which may arise from a read error. J is TRBJ2-4 and V is TRBV2, with D tentatively TRBD1 (6 bases). Germline CDR1 and CDR2: SNHLY and FYNNEI. This CDR3 comprises 12 residues. The CDR3 region has the DNA TGTGCCAGCAGTGAAAGGGACACCCCCAGGGACTTC. As protein: CASSERDTPRDF.

A few counts support this clonotype. This rearrangement joins TRBV6-5 to TRBJ2-7; perhaps TRBD2 as D (5 bases). Germline lookup yields CDR1 MNHEY and CDR2 SVGAGI. Trimming left V 0 bases short and J 4 bases short, with 7 bases between. The CDR3 loop spans 13 amino acids. CDR3: CASSYSGEYEQYF. The CDR3 coding sequence is TGTGCCAGCAGTTACTCGGGAGAATACGAGCAGTACTTC.

V and J are TRBV7-2 and TRBJ2-1; 11 bases are shared with TRBD2. V gave up 1 base and J gave up 0 bases; unmatched junction bases: 11. The CDR3 extends over 20 amino acids. Germline lookup yields CDR1 SGHTA and CDR2 FQGNSA. The CDR3 nucleotides read TGTGCCAGCAGCTTAGTCGCCACTAGCGGGAGTTTCAGCTCCTACAATGAGCAGTTCTTC. This codes for CASSLVATSGSFSSYNEQFF. Combining the CDR3 with reference TRBV7-2 and TRBJ2-1 gives the whole variable domain GAGVSQSPSNKVTEKGKDVELRCDPISGHTALYWYRQSLGQGLEFLIYFQGNSAPDKSGLPSDRFSAERTGGSVSTLTIQRTQQEDSAVYLCASSLVATSGSFSSYNEQFFGPGTRLTVL.

This clonotype was recorded many times. The chain recombines TRBV20-1 with TRBJ2-7; 9 bases match TRBD1. Germline V gene data show CDR1 as DFQATT and CDR2 as SNEGSKA (reference sequence). This CDR3 spans 19 amino acids. V lost 0 bases, J lost 0 bases, and 15 bases stayed unmatched. CDR3 coding DNA: TGCAGTGCTAGAGAAAGGACAGGGGCCGCCCTACCATACTCCTACGAGCAGTACTTC. It codes for CSARERTGAALPYSYEQYF.